This T cell receptor (beta chain) was documented in a study of STAT5B mutations in CD4+ large granular lymphocyte leukemia (dated by TCRdb to 2021 to 2024). Context from the whole study: Among healthy controls, the CDR3 'QG' motif was associated with a particular HLA allele. TCRbeta repertoires of CD4+ T-cell large granular lymphocyte leukemia patients were compared with those of healthy blood donors. Flow cytometry on FACSCanto II or FACSVerse confirmed that purified fractions exceeded 95% purity among lymphocytes.

The immunoSEQ assay at survey resolution was used to sequence TCRbeta rearrangements from genomic DNA. The source study handled its data this way. In the TCR sequencing data, the lowest productive clonotype frequency that could be detected was 2.59 x 10-5. Analyses included only productive TCRbeta rearrangements, meaning complete and in-frame sequences. The clonality of each sample was calculated as Simpson clonality in the immunoSEQ Analyzer version 3.0. Clones were binned by frequency as very rare, small, medium, large (1-20%) or hyperexpanded (>20%). Generation probabilities were estimated with OLGA 1.2.3, V-gene circos plots were generated with VDJtools, specificities were searched for in VDJdb, and CDR3 motifs were identified with GLIPH. TCRdb took over this immuneACCESS table, retaining in-frame rearrangements with V and J assigned. Such tables are incomplete; in checked studies, under half of the missing clones stem from an unresolved V gene, and the remainder is unexplained. The V and J calls and the clone size are those of that table, but D and trimming were determined from the DNA. The sample records under 35,000 clones, roughly two thirds of which are singletons. The ten largest account for around 2% of the sample.

The healthy control group was made up of fewer than 40 blood donors, and the Finnish Red Cross blood service supplied their buffy coats. All TCR-sequenced material derived from peripheral blood: patient blood samples and healthy donor buffy coats. Peripheral blood mononuclear cells were isolated by Ficoll-Hypaque gradient centrifugation. CD4+ cells were purified magnetically from the buffy coats of healthy controls. The Gentra Puregene Cell and Tissue kit was used to extract genomic DNA, and a Qubit 2.0 fluorometer was used to measure the amount of genomic DNA. As to this clone: What this receptor recognizes is not known. Within one base of it there is no much larger clone, and no base qualities were kept.

General findings and caveats noted by the study authors: Main leukemic clonotypes were private to each patient, although under 30% appeared at low frequency in other patients' non-leukemic repertoires. Greater clonality appeared to be present in CD4-sorted patient repertoires than in healthy CD4+ repertoires, and the difference was retained after the putative leukemic clones were removed. Data were not HLA-matched; higher clonality in CD4+ versus CD8+ T-LGLL could reflect the relatively small sample size. TRBV06-family usage was enriched among the top patient clones (8/27) compared with healthy controls (2/35).

Taken from cysteine to phenylalanine, the CDR3 has 15 residues. Just CDR3 DNA is preserved here, 45 bases in frame from base 1. Between the V and J ends, shortened by 0 bases and 0 bases respectively, the junction contains 6 bases. CDR1 SGDLS and CDR2 YYNGEE were looked up in the germline V gene. This clonotype originated in a human donor in good health. In this chain, TRBV9 is recombined with TRBJ2-2; the D gene identity is not certain. Sequencing was carried out using CD4+ T cells from blood buffy coats. Here the CDR3 is given as CASSVGLANTGELFF. The nucleotide sequence is given as TGTGCCAGCAGCGTAGGACTCGCGAACACCGGGGAGCTGTTTTTT.